This T cell receptor (beta chain) was captured by sequencing in a study of blood T cell repertoires in COVID-19. Turning to the study itself: Sources were T cells, B-cell-depleted T cells, or PBMCs; the material itself was cDNA or gDNA.

Source study methods: It was from reference gene primer amplification that nucleated cell counts were estimated. Sequenced by immunoSEQ multiplex PCR; TCRdb stores in-frame clones only, minus some. V and J calls plus clone size are reproduced from that table; the DNA served to infer D and trimming. The table lists around 210,000 clones, 85% to 90% of them singletons. The CDR3 runs 12 residues. Trimming shortened V by 1 base and J by 8 bases, and 6 bases separated the two germline ends. Germline V gene lookup returns CDR1 SGHNT and CDR2 YENEEA. Specimen: peripheral blood. The sequence came from a woman in her 70s with acute or convalescent COVID-19. The chain couples TRBV11-3 to TRBJ2-1; no clear D gene. The CDR3 sequence is CASSLGRDEQFF. CDR3 coding DNA: TGTGCCAGCAGCTTAGGTCGCGATGAGCAGTTCTTC.